The 10 T cell receptor beta chains in this list originate from one sample, sequenced in a study of blood T cell repertoires in COVID-19. The data were produced by immunoSEQ multiplex PCR, yet TCRdb's version contains in-frame clones alone and is incomplete. The table includes about 140,000 clones, around 90% detected once. The specimen sequenced was peripheral blood. Receptors originate from a man aged 70 or older with acute or convalescent COVID-19.

The V call is TRBV6-5, the J call TRBJ1-5; 11 positions match TRBD1. CDR1 and CDR2 (germline): MNHEY, SVGAGI. The V gene end was trimmed by 6 bases and the J gene end by 9 bases; junction bases not matched to a gene: 4. This CDR3 has 13 residues. The CDR3 DNA reads as TGTGCCAGCAGAGGACAGGGGGCGTCGCCCCAGCATTTT. It translates to CASRGQGASPQHF.

The V and J genes are TRBV6-1 and TRBJ2-1, with 9 bases that match TRBD1. CDR3 length equals 16 residues. CDR1 MNHNS and CDR2 SASEGT come from the germline V gene. V dropped 4 bases and J dropped 5; count of bases not matched to a gene: 9. The CDR3 here is CASSVHRTGVNNEQFF. Written as DNA, the CDR3 is TGTGCCAGCAGTGTTCATCGGACAGGGGTCAACAATGAGCAGTTCTTC.

This clone occurred once. CDR3 amino acids: CASSYSGSGGSDTQYF. The CDR3 region has the DNA TGTGCCAGCAGTTACTCGGGGAGCGGGGGCTCGGATACGCAGTATTTT. The J gene is TRBJ2-3, the V gene TRBV6-6, with TRBD2 matching over 8 bases. The germline gives CDR1 MNHNY, CDR2 SVGAGI (reference sequence). The length of the CDR3 is 16 residues. The trim removed 0 bases at V and 6 bases at J, leaving 8 bases unmatched.

The gene calls are TRBV2 and TRBJ1-3; the match to TRBD1 covers 9 bases. CDR1 and CDR2 (germline): SNHLY, FYNNEI. This CDR3 region has 13 residues. V lost 5 bases, J lost 6 bases, and 2 bases stayed unmatched. CDR3 amino acids: CASSWTGENTIYF. CDR3 DNA: TGTGCCAGCAGTTGGACAGGGGAAAACACCATATATTTT.

The chain links TRBV19 to TRBJ1-1; TRBD1 agrees at 11 bases. The CDR3 covers 17 residues. After removal of 7 bases from V and 2 bases from J, the junction contained 12 bases not matched to a gene. Germline V gene data show CDR1 as LNHDA and CDR2 as SQIVND (reference sequence). The CDR3: CASTRGQGADGNTEAFF. The CDR3 coding sequence is TGTGCCAGTACTCGTGGACAGGGGGCGGATGGTAACACTGAAGCTTTCTTT.

The sample holds a few counts of this clone. V gene TRBV6-5 combines with J gene TRBJ2-7, with D possibly being TRBD1 (5 bases). V dropped 7 bases and J dropped 4 bases, with 11 bases sitting between them. The CDR3 covers 12 residues. CDR1 and CDR2 from the germline V gene are MNHEY and SVGAGI. The chain's CDR3 is CASTGNRYEQYF. The CDR3 nucleotides read TGTGCCAGCACAGGGAATAGGTACGAGCAGTACTTC.

CDR3: CASSPRQGARTKNTEAFF. The CDR3 region has the DNA TGCGCCAGCAGCCCGAGGCAGGGCGCCCGCACCAAGAACACTGAAGCTTTCTTT. The chain is built from TRBV5-1 and TRBJ1-1, with TRBD1 as a possible D gene (5 bases). The CDR3 spans 18 residues. Germline CDR1 reads SGHRS; CDR2 reads YFSETQ. V was trimmed by 4 bases and J by 1 base, leaving 23 bases between them. Full variable domain (rest looked up from reference TRBV5-1 and TRBJ1-1): KAGVTQTPRYLIKTRGQQVTLSCSPISGHRSVSWYQQTPGQGLQFLFEYFSETQRNKGNFPGRFSGRQFSNSRSEMNVSTLELGDSALYLCASSPRQGARTKNTEAFFGQGTRLTVV.

This chain joins TRBV11-2 and TRBJ1-2; TRBD1 aligns across 8 bases. CDR1 is SGHAT, CDR2 FQNNGV, per germline. The CDR3 spans 13 residues. With V trimmed by 5 bases and J by 7 bases, 6 bases remained unmatched. The DNA of the CDR3 is TGTGCCAGCAGCCCTTTCACAGGGGGTGGCTACACCTTC. Translating gives CASSPFTGGGYTF.

The chain joins TRBV19 to TRBJ1-1, with TRBD1 matching 10 bases. CDR1 and CDR2 from the germline V gene are LNHDA and SQIVND (reference sequence). Trimming cost V 7 bases and J 4 bases; bases outside gene matches: 9. This CDR3 has 15 amino acids. CDR3 amino acids: CASIDRGHAGTEAFF. The CDR3 bases are TGTGCCAGTATCGACAGGGGGCACGCGGGCACTGAAGCTTTCTTT.

This clone was detected a few times. The chain recombines TRBV7-9 with TRBJ2-2; a possible D gene is TRBD1 (6 bases). The V and J ends lost 6 bases and 1 base respectively, with 9 bases between them. CDR3 length: 14 residues. Looked up from germline, CDR1 is SEHNR and CDR2 is FQNEAQ (reference sequence). Here the CDR3 reads CASRLTGNTGELFF. In DNA form, the CDR3 reads TGTGCCAGCAGGCTGACAGGGAACACCGGGGAGCTGTTTTTT.